This TCR beta chain was sequenced during a study of T cell responses to AZD1222 COVID-19 vaccine. Study-level points and caveats: The peak T cell response came first, and repertoires were sampled only after it. Unmutated variant regions are reportedly the target of nearly half of TCRs that are spike-specific. Elevations in Spike-specific TCR breadth and depth followed administration of two AZD1222 doses. Dominant CD4 TCR responses targeted spike regions 160-218 and 743-854.

The table came from immunoSEQ multiplex PCR; TCRdb's copy has only in-frame clones and leaves some out. This table has 100,000 to 150,000 clones, approximately 91% appearing once. CDR1 is MNHEY and CDR2 is SVGAGI in the germline V gene. The V gene lost 4 bases and the J gene lost 2 bases, with 8 bases spanning the gap. This CDR3 spans 13 amino acids. Only one count was recorded for this clone. The antigen remains unidentified. The source was peripheral blood, collected 28 days after the second AZD1222 dose. The receptor comes from an adult who received the AZD1222 COVID-19 vaccine. The chain couples TRBV6-5 to TRBJ1-2, with D possibly being TRBD1 (5 bases). The CDR3 DNA sequence: TGTGCCAGCAGTTGGGACGTAAACTATGGCTACACCTTC. It encodes CASSWDVNYGYTF.